This T cell receptor beta chain was profiled in a study of memory CD4+ T cells and cytomegalovirus serostatus. Germline CDR1 SEHNR, CDR2 FQNEAQ (reference sequence). CDR3 size: 14 residues. V was pared by 3 bases and J by 10 bases, with 2 bases of the junction left unmatched. Study-level points and caveats: About 40% of the 164 known CMV-associated TCRbeta sequences appeared in CD4+ memory.

In the original processing: Out-of-frame sequences were removed, leaving around 2.2 million distinct TCRbeta sequences. Sequencing was performed with immunoSEQ multiplex PCR; in TCRdb, only in-frame clones are kept and a portion is missing. D and trimming come from the DNA, and the V and J calls and clone size come from that table. The table records around 32,000 clones, approximately 72% of them present only once. About this clone itself: Its antigen is unidentified.

The sort gate was single viable CD3+CD4+CD8-CD45RO+ cells for memory CD4+ T cells. Donors' CMV status reflects serum IgG against pp150, pp28, p38, p52. This receptor was taken from an adult in good health and CMV-seronegative. Some clones in this sample may be carry-over from other donors' samples. This chain joins TRBV7-9 and TRBJ2-1; 14 nucleotides line up with TRBD2. Sequences were obtained from memory CD4+ T cells from blood. CDR3 DNA: TGTGCCAGCAGCTTGACTAGCGGGGGGGGCGAGCAGTTCTTC. It yields the protein CASSLTSGGGEQFF.